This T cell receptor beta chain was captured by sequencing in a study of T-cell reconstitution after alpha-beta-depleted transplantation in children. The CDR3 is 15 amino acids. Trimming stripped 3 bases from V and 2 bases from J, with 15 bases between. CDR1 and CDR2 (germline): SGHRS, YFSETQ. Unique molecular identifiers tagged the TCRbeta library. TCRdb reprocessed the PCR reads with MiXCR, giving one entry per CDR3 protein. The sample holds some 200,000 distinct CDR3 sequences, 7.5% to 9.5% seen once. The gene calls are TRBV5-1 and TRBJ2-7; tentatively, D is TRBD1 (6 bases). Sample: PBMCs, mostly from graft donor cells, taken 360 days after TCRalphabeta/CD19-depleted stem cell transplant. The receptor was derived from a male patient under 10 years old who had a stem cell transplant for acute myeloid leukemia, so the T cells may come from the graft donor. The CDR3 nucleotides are TGCGCCAGCAGCTATCAGGGGTCCTTAACCTACGAGCAGTACTTC. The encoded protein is CASSYQGSLTYEQYF.